Listed below are T cell receptor beta chains from one sample, sequenced in a study of shared clonotypes between healthy human individuals. The data were produced by immunoSEQ multiplex PCR, yet TCRdb's version contains in-frame clones alone and is incomplete. The profile covers about 1.1 million clones, with 70% to 80% appearing a single time and 0.55% to 0.7% taken by the ten largest. The sequencing input was memory CD4+ T cells from PBMCs. All receptors derive from a man younger than 35 in good health. Some clones in this sample may be carry-over from other donors' samples. Both conserved end residues are part of each CDR3. The D gene is left open where the match is weak. Rows may omit the clone size; those that give it use once, few, many or a size class.

>TRBV5-4|TRBJ1-1|NA|NA
TGTGCCAGCAGCAAGGTGGGACGTCAGAACACTGAAGCTTTCTTT
CASSKVGRQNTEAFF
>TRBV7-2|TRBJ1-1|NA|NA
TGTGCCAGCAGCTTTACAGGCTTACTGGAGGAAGCTTTCTTT
CASSFTGLLEEAFF
>TRBV27|TRBJ2-7|TRBD1|NA
TGTGCCAGCAGCCCTTATCGACAGGGGGCGGTCGAGCAGTACTTC
CASSPYRQGAVEQYF
>TRBV2|TRBJ2-3|TRBD2|few
TGTGCCAGCAGTGTTAGCGGGAGCGCAGATACGCAGTATTTT
CASSVSGSADTQYF
>TRBV28|TRBJ1-5|TRBD1|NA
TGTGCCAGCAGTTTAGTGAGAGGGGGCAGGGACAATCAGCCCCAGCATTTT
CASSLVRGGRDNQPQHF
>TRBV18|TRBJ2-3|TRBD2|once
TGTGCCAGCTCACCCGGGGAGGGATTTGTCGATACGCAGTATTTT
CASSPGEGFVDTQYF
>TRBV30|TRBJ2-3|NA|NA
TGTGCCTGGAGTTTGGAGGTAGATACGCAGTATTTT
CAWSLEVDTQYF
>TRBV5-4|TRBJ2-3|NA|NA
TGTGCCAGCGCCCCGGGAACCTCGCCAGATACGCAGTATTTT
CASAPGTSPDTQYF
>TRBV6-1|TRBJ1-2|NA|NA
TGTGCCAGCACCCAACAGGTGACAAGCTATGGCTACACCTTC
CASTQQVTSYGYTF
>TRBV15|TRBJ2-3|TRBD2|NA
TGTGCCACCAGCAGAGATCCTAGCGGGACCACAGATACGCAGTATTTT
CATSRDPSGTTDTQYF
>TRBV6-1|TRBJ1-4|TRBD1|NA
TGTGCCACCTGGGGAGACAGGGATGAAAAACTGTTTTTT
CATWGDRDEKLFF
>TRBV5-1|TRBJ2-5|TRBD2|NA
TGCGCCAGCAGCTTGGGGACAGCGGGAGGTCTCGTGGAGACCCAGTACTTC
CASSLGTAGGLVETQYF
>TRBV6-5|TRBJ2-1|NA|NA
TGTGCCAGCAGGGCCGGCTCTCCAGATTACAATGAGCAGTTCTTC
CASRAGSPDYNEQFF
>TRBV5-6|TRBJ2-7|TRBD2|NA
TGTGCCAGCAGCTCCACCCTTAGCGGGCCCAGCTCCTACGAGCAGTACTTC
CASSSTLSGPSSYEQYF
>TRBV12-5|TRBJ1-1|NA|NA
TGTGCTAGTGGTTTGTTCTCAGAAGCTTTCTTT
CASGLFSEAFF
>TRBV6-5|TRBJ2-7|NA|NA
TGTGCCAGCAGTCGTGGGGATTTCTACGAGCAGTACTTC
CASSRGDFYEQYF
>TRBV5-1|TRBJ2-2|NA|NA
TGCGCCAGCAGCTTGGCGCCAGGGCTCGACACCGGGGAGCTGTTTTTT
CASSLAPGLDTGELFF
>TRBV27|TRBJ2-3|NA|few
TGTGCCAGCAGTTTCGTTGAGGGGACAGATACGCAGTATTTT
CASSFVEGTDTQYF
>TRBV5-1|TRBJ1-1|TRBD1|few
TGCGCCAGCAGCTTGGCTGGCAGGGGGCGTGGGGGCACTGAAGCTTTCTTT
CASSLAGRGRGGTEAFF
>TRBV5-1|TRBJ2-7|TRBD1|NA
TGCGCCAGCAGCCATGACAGGGATGGCTACGAGCAGTACTTC
CASSHDRDGYEQYF
>TRBV5-1|TRBJ2-3|NA|NA
TGCGCCAGCAGGGAGGGGGGACAAGATACGCAGTATTTT
CASREGGQDTQYF
>TRBV9|TRBJ2-3|NA|once
TGTGCCAGCAGCGTCGGGGAGACAGTGCGTCTTACAGATACGCAGTATTTT
CASSVGETVRLTDTQYF